One and the same sample provided the 16 T cell receptor beta chains below, sequenced in a study of OX40 agonist ivuxolimab in advanced cancers. Produced via immunoSEQ multiplex PCR; TCRdb's table is partial and in-frame only. Of about 110,000 clones listed, approximately 90% are singletons. Material: CD4+ or CD8+ T cells sorted from blood, obtained in a trial of the OX40 agonist ivuxolimab. The receptors stem from an adult with an advanced solid tumor such as melanoma, head and neck, liver or kidney cancer.

The gene calls are TRBV7-2 and TRBJ2-5, with D unresolved. Germline V gene data show CDR1 as SGHTA and CDR2 as FQGNSA. Between the trimmed V and J ends, which lost 2 bases and 1 base, there was a span of 5 bases. The CDR3 totals 13 residues. The chain's CDR3 is CASSLPGQETQYF. DNA for the CDR3: TGTGCCAGCAGCTTACCAGGCCAAGAGACCCAGTACTTC.

The genes are TRBV18 and TRBJ2-5; D is uncertain. Trimming left V 2 bases short and J 10 bases short, with 8 bases between. Germline V gene lookup returns CDR1 KGHSH and CDR2 LQKENI. The CDR3 totals 11 residues. CDR3 nucleotides: TGTGCCAGCTCACCATCTCGTCTCCAGTACTTC. Protein sequence: CASSPSRLQYF.

This clone was recorded only once. The V and J genes are TRBV7-2 and TRBJ2-3, with D perhaps TRBD1 or TRBD2 (5 bases each). The CDR3 totals 15 residues. In germline, CDR1 is SGHTA, CDR2 FQGNSA. V lost 0 bases, J lost 4 bases, and 11 bases lay in between. The CDR3 region has the DNA TGTGCCAGCAGCTTAGCGGGGGATCGCGCAGATACGCAGTATTTT. Translated, it gives CASSLAGDRADTQYF.

The chain carries TRBV4-1 and TRBJ2-7; 13 bases map to TRBD2. The CDR3 runs 18 residues. Germline CDR1 and CDR2: MGHRA and YSYEKL. Germline trimming cut 4 bases from V and 2 bases from J; bases unmatched to any gene: 11. The CDR3 nucleotides read TGCGCCAGCAGCCTCAGCGGTGCGGGACTAGCGGGGACCTACGAGCAGTACTTC. The encoded protein is CASSLSGAGLAGTYEQYF.

The chain carries TRBV5-1 and TRBJ2-5; D tentatively fits TRBD1 or TRBD2 (5 bases each). The CDR3 totals 14 residues. V gave up 4 bases and J gave up 5 bases, with 15 bases separating them. Per the germline V gene, CDR1 is SGHRS and CDR2 is YFSETQ. The CDR3 bases are TGCGCCAGCAGCCCGCTAGTAGGGGAGGAGACCCAGTACTTC. Its translation: CASSPLVGEETQYF.

The chain couples TRBV28 to TRBJ2-7; TRBD2 is a possible D gene (6 bases). The CDR3 length is 15 residues. V lost 8 bases and J 9 bases, leaving 26 bases between the germline ends. The germline gives CDR1 MDHEN, CDR2 SYDVKM. The chain's CDR3 is CASLSGTLAPTAQYF. CDR3 nucleotides: TGTGCCAGCCTTTCGGGCACACTAGCCCCTACGGCGCAGTACTTC.

The chain employs TRBV7-9 and TRBJ2-1, with 9 bases aligning to TRBD2. Germline V gene sequence: CDR1 SEHNR, CDR2 FQNEAQ (reference sequence). This CDR3 comprises 15 residues. The junction had 7 bases not matched to a gene; V was cut back by 4 bases and J by 6 bases. CDR3 in amino acids: CASSSVGTSINEQFF. The CDR3 DNA is TGTGCCAGCAGCTCCGTCGGGACTAGCATCAATGAGCAGTTCTTC.

The rearrangement joins TRBV2 to TRBJ2-7; D perhaps matches TRBD2 (6 bases). CDR3 length: 13 residues. Germline CDR1 and CDR2: SNHLY and FYNNEI. Trimming removed 4 bases at V and 6 bases at J, with 13 bases between. CDR3 sequence: CASSGASATEQYF. Written as DNA, the CDR3 is TGTGCCAGCAGTGGGGCTAGCGCCACCGAGCAGTACTTC.

The chain carries TRBV7-8 and TRBJ2-4; unclear D gene. The CDR3 totals 14 residues. The germline gives CDR1 SGHVS, CDR2 FQNEAQ. V lost 0 bases to trimming and J lost 14 bases, with 17 bases between them. CDR3 DNA: TGTGCCAGCAGCTTAGCCCCTTTAAGTGGAGTAAAGTACTTC. As protein: CASSLAPLSGVKYF.

In this sample, this clone turned up a few times. Other DNA sequences in this sample translate to the same CDR3. This chain uses TRBV28 with TRBJ1-2; D is possibly TRBD1 (5 bases). V shed 1 base and J shed 7 bases, with 7 bases lying between them. The CDR3 runs to 12 residues. Germline loops: CDR1 MDHEN, CDR2 SYDVKM. CDR3 residues: CASSLSTGGYTF. CDR3 in DNA: TGTGCCAGCAGTTTATCAACAGGTGGCTACACCTTC.

This sequence joins TRBV2 and TRBJ2-5, with no clear D. The end of the DNA is better explained by TRBJ2-7, so the J call may be wrong. The CDR3 contains 13 residues. Germline lookup yields CDR1 SNHLY and CDR2 FYNNEI. DNA for the CDR3: TGTGCCAGCAGTCCTAGGGTTTCTTACGAGCAGTACTTC. It translates to CASSPRVSYEQYF.

The chain couples TRBV19 to TRBJ1-3; no firm D call. V was shortened by 5 bases and J by 8 bases, with 16 bases between the two germline ends. This CDR3 comprises 14 residues. CDR1 is LNHDA and CDR2 is SQIVND in the germline V gene (reference sequence). The CDR3 DNA reads as TGTGCCAGTAGTCGGCACTTTGCTTCATACACCATATATTTT. Translated: CASSRHFASYTIYF.

The chain uses TRBV10-3 and TRBJ1-1, with 8 bases aligning to TRBD1. This CDR3 is built from 15 residues. J was trimmed by 5 bases and V by 2 bases; bases with no gene match: 7. Per germline, CDR1 ENHRY and CDR2 SYGVKD. CDR3 protein: CAISEPGQGKTEAFF. CDR3 nucleotides: TGTGCCATCAGTGAGCCAGGACAGGGAAAGACTGAAGCTTTCTTT.

The chain carries TRBV11-3 and TRBJ2-3; 10 bases map to TRBD1. V gave up 5 bases and J gave up 2 bases; unmatched junction bases: 7. This CDR3 spans 16 amino acids. Germline V gene sequence: CDR1 SGHNT, CDR2 YENEEA. Here the CDR3 DNA reads TGTGCCAGCAGCCATGGACAGGGGGGTTACACAGATACGCAGTATTTT. Translated: CASSHGQGGYTDTQYF.

The chain has TRBV27 and TRBJ1-4; perhaps TRBD1 as D (5 bases). Germline lookup yields CDR1 MNHEY and CDR2 SMNVEV (reference sequence). The V end was cut by 6 bases, the J end by 2 bases, with 25 bases between. The CDR3 has 19 amino acids. This CDR3 is CASSARDPIQFPTNEKLFF. CDR3 coding DNA: TGTGCCAGCAGCGCCCGGGACCCCATACAGTTCCCGACTAATGAAAAACTGTTTTTT.

J is TRBJ1-1 and V is TRBV15; D not certain. V lost 2 bases and J lost 9, with 22 bases in between. The CDR3 spans 16 residues. Germline CDR1 LNHNV, CDR2 YYDKDF (reference sequence). Here the CDR3 DNA reads TGTGCCACCAGCAGACCACCCGGGTCTGAGCGGACCAAAGCTTTCTTT. This sequence encodes CATSRPPGSERTKAFF.